This TCR beta chain stems from a study of identical twins. Whole-study findings and limits: Fewer insertions were carried by abundant cord blood beta clonotypes, but none was seen in memory repertoires.

There are a few counts of this clonotype. Its antigen is undetermined. Donors were all healthy Caucasians. The CDR3 contains 16 residues. Germline lookup yields CDR1 SGHRS and CDR2 YFSETQ. V dropped 2 bases and J dropped 8; count of bases not matched to a gene: 8. TCRdb called the 5' RACE reads again in MiXCR, with one record for every CDR3 protein. This sample yields hundreds of thousands of distinct CDR3 sequences, of which about 20% are seen a single time; 0.48% belongs to the top ten. These data also featured in a second study, about yellow fever vaccine responses in identical twins.

This chain uses TRBV5-1 with TRBJ2-1; 12 bases are shared with TRBD1. The clonotype comes from a young woman in good health. Sequences were obtained from CD4+ T cells sorted from blood. The CDR3 region is CASSFLPGQGAYEQFF. CDR3 nucleotide sequence: TGCGCCAGCAGCTTCCTACCGGGACAGGGGGCCTATGAGCAGTTCTTC.